The entry below gives a single TCR beta chain sequence along with its context. What it binds is unknown. The PCR ran on 60 Vbeta and 13 Jbeta primers. This table comes from immunoSEQ multiplex PCR, and its TCRdb copy is limited to in-frame clones, with some not included. The table includes roughly 120,000 clones, about 80% detected once. The sample comes from a study of cytomegalovirus exposure and HLA in healthy donors. Across the study: Researchers found that approximately 77% of over 350 genotyped donors fell within the Caucasian-associated ancestry cluster. Findings of the study overall: According to an earlier analysis, most TCR beta V segments yielded productive rearrangements about 87% or about 30% of the time.

V shed 6 bases and J shed 3 bases, with 9 bases lying between them. This CDR3 is built from 12 residues. Germline CDR1 reads MNHNS; CDR2 reads SASEGT. Sequenced input: PBMCs. The receptor was derived from a woman aged 25 to 39 in good health and CMV-seropositive. The rearrangement links TRBV6-1 to TRBJ2-7, with unresolved D. The chain's CDR3 is CASSRLDYEQYF. The CDR3 region has the DNA TGTGCCAGCAGCCGACTCGACTACGAGCAGTACTTC.